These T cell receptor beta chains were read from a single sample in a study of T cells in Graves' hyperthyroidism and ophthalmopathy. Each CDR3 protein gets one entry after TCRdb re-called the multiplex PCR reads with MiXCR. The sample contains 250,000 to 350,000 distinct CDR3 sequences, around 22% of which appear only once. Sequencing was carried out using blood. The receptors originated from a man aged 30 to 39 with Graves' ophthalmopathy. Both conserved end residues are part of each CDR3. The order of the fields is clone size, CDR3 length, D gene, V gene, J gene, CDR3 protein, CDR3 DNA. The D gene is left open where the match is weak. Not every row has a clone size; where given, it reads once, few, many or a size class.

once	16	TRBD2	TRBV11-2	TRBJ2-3	CASSQTSGISTDTQYF	TGTGCCAGCAGCCAGACTAGCGGGATCAGCACAGATACGCAGTATTTT
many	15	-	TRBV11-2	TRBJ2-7	CASSLSQVSSYEQYF	TGTGCCAGCAGCTTATCTCAGGTTAGCTCCTACGAGCAGTACTTC
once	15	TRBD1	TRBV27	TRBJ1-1	CASSLDRAGGTEAFF	TGTGCCAGCAGTTTAGATCGGGCAGGGGGTACTGAAGCTTTCTTT
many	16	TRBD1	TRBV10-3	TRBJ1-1	CAISELGRTGDTEAFF	TGTGCCATCAGTGAGCTGGGTAGAACAGGGGACACTGAAGCTTTCTTT
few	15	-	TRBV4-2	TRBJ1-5	CASSQDTGGSQPQHF	TGTGCCAGCAGCCAAGATACGGGGGGCAGTCAGCCCCAGCATTTT
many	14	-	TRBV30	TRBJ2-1	CAWSVGVPYNEQFF	TGTGCCTGGAGTGTCGGAGTCCCATACAATGAGCAGTTCTTC
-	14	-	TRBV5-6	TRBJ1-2	CASSLLRDWYGYTF	TGTGCCAGCAGCTTGTTACGGGATTGGTATGGCTACACCTTC
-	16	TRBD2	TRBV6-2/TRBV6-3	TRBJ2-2	CASRILAGGTTGELFF	TGTGCCAGCAGGATTCTAGCGGGAGGGACTACCGGGGAGCTGTTTTTT
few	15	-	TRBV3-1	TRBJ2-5	CASSRLGLGGETQYF	TGTGCCAGCAGCCGCCTGGGGCTAGGAGGTGAGACCCAGTACTTC
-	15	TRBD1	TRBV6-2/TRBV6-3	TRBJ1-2	CASSLQGGPNYGYTF	TGTGCCAGCAGCCTACAGGGGGGCCCCAACTATGGCTACACCTTC
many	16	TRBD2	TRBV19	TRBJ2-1	CASSSGLAGGYNEQFF	TGTGCCAGTAGTAGTGGACTAGCGGGGGGATACAATGAGCAGTTCTTC
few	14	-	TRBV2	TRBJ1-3	CASSSGLSGNTIYF	TGTGCCAGCAGTTCGGGACTTTCTGGAAACACCATATATTTT
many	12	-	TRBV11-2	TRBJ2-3	CASSQGTDTQYF	TGTGCCAGCAGCCAGGGAACAGATACGCAGTATTTT
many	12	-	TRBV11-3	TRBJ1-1	CASSLEYTEAFF	TGTGCCAGCAGCTTAGAGTACACTGAAGCTTTCTTT
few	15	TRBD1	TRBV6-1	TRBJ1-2	CATSTGQGKHYGYTF	TGTGCCACAAGCACGGGACAGGGAAAACACTATGGCTACACCTTC
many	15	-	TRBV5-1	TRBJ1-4	CASSLPGAYNEKLFF	TGCGCCAGCAGCTTGCCGGGGGCGTACAATGAAAAACTGTTTTTT
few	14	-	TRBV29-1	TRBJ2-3	CSVDYQRNTDTQYF	TGCAGCGTTGATTACCAGCGGAACACAGATACGCAGTATTTT
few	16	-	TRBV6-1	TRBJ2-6	CASSFGEVSGANVLTF	TGTGCCAGCTCCTTTGGAGAGGTCTCTGGGGCCAACGTCCTGACTTTC
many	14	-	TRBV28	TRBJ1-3	CASKGGFSGNTIYF	TGTGCCAGCAAAGGGGGTTTCTCTGGAAACACCATATATTTT
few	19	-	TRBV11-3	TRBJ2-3	CASSLLVGPPGDFTDTQYF	TGTGCCAGCAGCTTATTAGTCGGACCCCCCGGAGATTTCACAGATACGCAGTATTTT
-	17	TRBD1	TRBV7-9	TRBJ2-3	CASSQPGQGARTDTQYF	TGTGCCAGCAGCCAACCCGGACAGGGGGCGCGCACAGATACGCAGTATTTT
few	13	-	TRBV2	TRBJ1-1	CASSDEPSTEAFF	TGTGCCAGCAGCGACGAGCCCAGCACTGAAGCTTTCTTT
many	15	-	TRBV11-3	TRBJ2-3	CASSLEAASTDTQYF	TGTGCCAGCAGCTTAGAAGCGGCTAGCACAGATACGCAGTATTTT
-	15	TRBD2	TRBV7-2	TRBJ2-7	CASSGGTSGVYEQYF	TGTGCCAGCAGCGGCGGGACTAGCGGGGTCTACGAGCAGTACTTC
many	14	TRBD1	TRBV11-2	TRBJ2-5	CASSMTGGGETQYF	TGTGCCAGCAGCATGACAGGGGGCGGCGAGACCCAGTACTTC
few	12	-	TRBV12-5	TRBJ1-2	CASGLATSGYTF	TGTGCTAGTGGTTTGGCCACATCTGGCTACACCTTC
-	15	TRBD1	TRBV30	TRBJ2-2	CAWALGPGGTGELFF	TGTGCCTGGGCCCTGGGGCCAGGGGGCACCGGGGAGCTGTTTTTT
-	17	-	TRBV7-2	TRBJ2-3	CASDSTRGVPSRGTQYF	TGTGCCAGCGACTCAACTCGGGGAGTCCCGTCGCGTGGGACGCAGTATTTT
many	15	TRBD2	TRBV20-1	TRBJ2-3	CSASFLAVGTDTQYF	TGCAGTGCTAGCTTTCTAGCGGTGGGCACAGATACGCAGTATTTT
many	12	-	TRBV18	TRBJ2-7	CASSPRAYEQYF	TGTGCCAGCTCACCCAGGGCATACGAGCAGTACTTC
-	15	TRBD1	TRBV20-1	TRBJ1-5	CSARGMGQGNQPQHF	TGCAGTGCTAGAGGAATGGGACAGGGCAATCAGCCCCAGCATTTT
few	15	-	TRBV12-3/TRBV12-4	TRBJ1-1	CASSVLTGRGTEAFF	TGTGCCAGCAGTGTATTAACAGGGAGGGGGACTGAAGCTTTCTTT
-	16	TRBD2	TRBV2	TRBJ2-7	CASTPLSGGLAGEQYF	TGTGCCAGCACGCCGCTTTCGGGGGGACTAGCGGGAGAGCAGTACTTC
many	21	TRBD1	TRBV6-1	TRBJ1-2	CASSPTAGSGTGGRTNYGYTF	TGTGCCAGCAGTCCAACTGCCGGCTCCGGGACAGGGGGCCGGACTAACTATGGCTACACCTTC
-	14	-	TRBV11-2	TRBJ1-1	CASSARGRNTEAFF	TGTGCCAGCAGCGCGCGCGGGAGGAACACTGAAGCTTTCTTT
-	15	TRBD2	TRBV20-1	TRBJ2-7	CSARDLAGGIYEQYF	TGCAGTGCTAGAGACCTAGCGGGAGGGATTTACGAGCAGTACTTC
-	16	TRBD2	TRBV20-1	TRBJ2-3	CSAPGLAGGQGDTQYF	TGCAGTGCTCCGGGACTAGCGGGAGGGCAGGGAGATACGCAGTATTTT
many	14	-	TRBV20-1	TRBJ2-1	CSALEGGIPHEQFF	TGCAGTGCCCTCGAAGGGGGGATACCTCATGAGCAGTTCTTC
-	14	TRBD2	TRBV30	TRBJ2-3	CAWSPAGATDTQYF	TGTGCCTGGAGTCCAGCGGGAGCGACAGATACGCAGTATTTT
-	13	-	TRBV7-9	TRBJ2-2	CASRQEGVGELFF	TGTGCCAGCAGACAAGAAGGAGTCGGGGAGCTGTTTTTT
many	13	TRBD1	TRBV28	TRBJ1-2	CASSSGQGGGYTF	TGTGCCAGCAGTTCCGGACAGGGAGGCGGCTACACCTTC
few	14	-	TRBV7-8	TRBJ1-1	CASSLDPLNTEAFF	TGTGCCAGCAGCTTGGACCCTTTGAACACTGAAGCTTTCTTT
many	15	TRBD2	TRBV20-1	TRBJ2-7	CSARDSKGLAVEQYF	TGCAGTGCTAGAGATTCTAAGGGACTAGCGGTCGAGCAGTACTTC
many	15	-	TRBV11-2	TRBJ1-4	CASSLEWTTNEKLFF	TGTGCCAGCAGCTTAGAATGGACAACTAATGAAAAACTGTTTTTT
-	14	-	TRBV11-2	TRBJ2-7	CASSFGLSAYEQYF	TGTGCCAGCAGCTTCGGTCTTTCGGCCTACGAGCAGTACTTC
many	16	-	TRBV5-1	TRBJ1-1	CASSLTPGEKDTEAFF	TGCGCCAGCAGCTTGACCCCGGGGGAAAAAGACACTGAAGCTTTCTTT
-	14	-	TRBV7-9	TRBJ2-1	CASSHPSAPGEQFF	TGTGCCAGCAGCCACCCAAGTGCACCTGGTGAGCAGTTCTTC
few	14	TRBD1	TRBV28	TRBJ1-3	CASRETGSGNTIYF	TGTGCCAGCAGAGAGACAGGGTCGGGAAACACCATATATTTT
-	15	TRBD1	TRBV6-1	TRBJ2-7	CASTLLTGGFYEQYF	TGTGCCAGCACCCTACTCACAGGGGGCTTCTACGAGCAGTACTTC
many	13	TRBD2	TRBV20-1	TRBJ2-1	CSASGTSGREQFF	TGCAGTGCTAGCGGGACTAGCGGAAGGGAGCAGTTCTTC
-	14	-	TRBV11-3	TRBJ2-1	CASSFRSFYNEQFF	TGTGCCAGCAGCTTTCGTTCATTCTACAATGAGCAGTTCTTC
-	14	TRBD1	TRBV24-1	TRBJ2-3	CATSDLTGGITQYF	TGTGCCACCAGTGATCTGACAGGGGGCATTACGCAGTATTTT
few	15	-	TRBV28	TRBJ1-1	CASSSRPDARKGAFF	TGTGCCAGCAGTTCGCGACCGGACGCGAGGAAGGGAGCTTTCTTT
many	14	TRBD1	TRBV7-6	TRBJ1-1	CASSLDGTGTEAFF	TGTGCCAGCAGCTTAGACGGGACAGGCACTGAAGCTTTCTTT
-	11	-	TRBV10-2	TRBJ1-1	CASKGPFEAFF	TGCGCCAGCAAAGGGCCCTTTGAAGCTTTCTTT